The clone carrying this T cell receptor (beta chain) showed up many times. Its antigen is undetermined. Time point specified: persistent/refractory GD, antithyroid drugs over 5 years with positive TRAb. TCR sequences were obtained from RNA taken from PBMCs. The sample comes from a study of regulatory T cells in long-lasting Graves disease. General study results and limits: TRBV28 was favored in persistent disease, as were TRBJ1-2 and TRBJ2-5.

V dropped 3 bases and J dropped 2 bases, with 10 bases sitting between them. The germline V gene has CDR1 LNHDA and CDR2 SQIVND (reference sequence). This CDR3 contains 15 residues. CDR3 regions were amplified by Arm-PCR using iRepertoire HTBI primers to build TCR beta libraries. Using its own MiXCR run on the multiplex PCR reads, TCRdb lists one record per CDR3 protein. The sample records about 400,000 distinct CDR3 sequences, around 20% being singletons. Sequenced here: peripheral blood mononuclear cells (PBMCs), sampled when the disease was refractory, from a patient treated with antithyroid drugs. The receptor comes from a female donor with Graves disease. V and J are TRBV19 and TRBJ2-2; D is possibly TRBD1 (5 bases). In nucleotides, the CDR3 is TGTGCCAGTAGTATTTCTGGACAAAACACCGGGGAGCTGTTTTTT. Protein sequence: CASSISGQNTGELFF.